These 21 T cell receptor beta chains were sequenced from one sample in a study of T cell responses to AZD1222 COVID-19 vaccine. The protocol was immunoSEQ multiplex PCR, while the TCRdb copy is restricted to in-frame clones and leaves out a portion. The table has about 94,000 clones, roughly 85% seen once. This specimen was peripheral blood, taken 28 days after the second AZD1222 dose. Source of these receptors: an adult who received the AZD1222 COVID-19 vaccine.

V usage is TRBV4-1 and J usage is TRBJ1-4; D not resolved. V was trimmed by 3 bases and J by 2 bases, leaving 10 bases between them. CDR3 length equals 15 residues. Per germline, CDR1 MGHRA and CDR2 YSYEKL. The CDR3 nucleotides are TGCGCCAGCAGCCAGGACCCTACCACTAATGAAAAACTGTTTTTT. Translating gives CASSQDPTTNEKLFF.

The chain uses TRBV28 and TRBJ2-4, with a weak D call TRBD1 (6 bases). With 4 bases removed from V and 1 base from J, the gap between germline ends came to 14 bases. Germline values: CDR1 MDHEN, CDR2 SYDVKM. This CDR3 spans 16 amino acids. The CDR3 DNA reads as TGTGCCAGCAGTTCCTCAGGGGCGGTTGCCAAAAACATTCAGTACTTC. This gives the protein CASSSSGAVAKNIQYF.

The chain combines TRBV28 with TRBJ2-1; a possible D gene is TRBD2 (6 bases). Trimming cost V 6 bases and J 0 bases, with 9 bases left between them. CDR3 length: 14 residues. Per the germline V gene, CDR1 is MDHEN and CDR2 is SYDVKM. CDR3 region: CASRDYVSYNEQFF. The CDR3 bases are TGTGCCAGCAGGGACTACGTCTCCTACAATGAGCAGTTCTTC.

The chain joins TRBV5-8 to TRBJ2-5; 10 bases fit TRBD2. The V gene end was trimmed by 7 bases and the J gene end by 4 bases; junction bases not matched to a gene: 10. This CDR3 is 15 amino acids long. Germline-derived CDR1 and CDR2 are SGHTS and YDEGEE. CDR3 protein: CASEEGLAKLETQYF. The CDR3 region has the DNA TGTGCCAGCGAGGAGGGACTAGCGAAGCTAGAGACCCAGTACTTC. Filled out from reference TRBV5-8 and TRBJ2-5, the complete variable domain reads EAGVTQSPTHLIKTRGQQATLRCSPISGHTSVYWYQQALGLGLQFLLWYDEGEERNRGNFPPRFSGRQFPNYSSELNVNALELEDSALYLCASEEGLAKLETQYFGPGTRLLVL.

This rearrangement joins TRBV7-3 to TRBJ2-3, with 8 bases fitting TRBD1. Germline trimming cut 2 bases from V and 4 bases from J; bases unmatched to any gene: 11. The germline CDR1 and CDR2 sequences are SGHTA and FQGTGA. The CDR3 is 17 amino acids. The CDR3 spells CASSLLPGGSGSDTQYF. The DNA for the CDR3 is TGTGCCAGCAGCTTACTTCCAGGGGGCAGTGGTTCAGATACGCAGTATTTT.

This clone was recorded once. V and J are TRBV10-1 and TRBJ1-1, with a tentative D call TRBD1 (5 bases). V was cut by 4 bases and J by 5 bases, with 11 bases left in between. Germline CDR1 is WNHNN and CDR2 is SYGVQD (reference sequence). The CDR3 is 13 residues long. This chain's CDR3 is CASSGPGLTEAFF. The CDR3 bases are TGCGCCAGCAGTGGTCCAGGGTTAACTGAAGCTTTCTTT.

The chain couples TRBV27 to TRBJ2-7, with 10 bases aligning to TRBD1. V dropped 5 bases and J dropped 3; count of bases not matched to a gene: 10. Germline V gives CDR1 MNHEY, CDR2 SMNVEV (reference sequence). The CDR3 contains 16 residues. The CDR3 nucleotides are TGTGCCAGCAGTCGGTCGGCGGGACAGGGGATCTACGAGCAGTACTTC. It translates to CASSRSAGQGIYEQYF.

The chain has TRBV6-6 and TRBJ1-4; no clear D gene. The CDR3 loop spans 13 amino acids. The ends were cut back, 7 bases at V and 4 bases at J, with 10 bases in the middle. CDR1 and CDR2 from the germline V gene are MNHNY and SVGAGI (reference sequence). This CDR3 is CASTGRDNEKLFF. DNA of the CDR3: TGTGCCAGCACTGGACGGGATAATGAAAAACTGTTTTTT.

The rearrangement joins TRBV5-4 to TRBJ2-7; 10 bases fit TRBD1. This CDR3 contains 15 residues. Germline CDR1 is SGHNT and CDR2 is YYREEE (reference sequence). The V and J ends lost 0 bases and 6 bases, in that order; junction bases with no gene match: 6. In DNA form, the CDR3 reads TGTGCCAGCAGCTTGGTAGTGGGACAGGGGAGCGAGCAGTACTTC. Translated, it gives CASSLVVGQGSEQYF.

Regarding this clone: The same CDR3 also results from other DNA sequences found in this sample. The rearrangement links TRBV29-1 to TRBJ2-3, with D hard to call. This CDR3 contains 10 residues. Trimming removed 6 bases at V and 3 bases at J, with 4 bases between. Germline loops: CDR1 SQVTM, CDR2 ANQGSEA. The CDR3 is CSVGTDTQYF. The DNA for the CDR3 is TGCAGCGTGGGGACAGATACGCAGTATTTT.

This chain links TRBV3-1 (or the pseudogene TRBV3-2) with TRBJ2-1; 12 bases are a match to TRBD2. This CDR3 spans 16 amino acids. With 0 bases clipped from V and 9 bases from J, the junction kept 6 bases outside the gene matches. Per germline, CDR1 LGHDT and CDR2 YNNKEL (reference sequence). The DNA of the CDR3 is TGTGCCAGCAGCCAAGATCTAGCGGGAGGGCCTGGTGAGCAGTTCTTC. It codes for CASSQDLAGGPGEQFF.

The chain employs TRBV2 and TRBJ1-6; D is undetermined. Trimming removed 2 bases from V and 8 bases from J, with 7 bases in between. Germline assignment: CDR1 SNHLY and CDR2 FYNNEI. The CDR3 extends over 13 amino acids. The CDR3: CASSETEDSPLHF. Here the CDR3 DNA reads TGTGCCAGCAGTGAAACAGAAGATTCACCCCTCCACTTT.

The rearrangement uses TRBV5-5 and TRBJ2-3; 16 positions match TRBD2. Germline CDR1 is SGHKS and CDR2 is YYEKEE (reference sequence). The CDR3 is made up of 19 amino acids. The V gene end was trimmed by 4 bases and the J gene end by 4 bases; junction bases not matched to a gene: 12. The CDR3 DNA sequence: TGTGCCAGCAGCCACGTCCCGGGACTAGCGGGGGGGCGGTCAGATACGCAGTATTTT. Translation: CASSHVPGLAGGRSDTQYF.

The chain is built from TRBV5-1 and TRBJ1-1; maybe TRBD1 (6 bases). Trimming took 5 bases from V and 0 from J, leaving 8 bases between them. Germline V lookup: CDR1 SGHRS, CDR2 YFSETQ. This CDR3 is 13 amino acids long. As DNA, the CDR3 is TGCGCCAGCAGGGGGGCCATGAACACTGAAGCTTTCTTT. This gives the protein CASRGAMNTEAFF. The whole variable domain, remainder taken from reference TRBV5-1 and TRBJ1-1, is KAGVTQTPRYLIKTRGQQVTLSCSPISGHRSVSWYQQTPGQGLQFLFEYFSETQRNKGNFPGRFSGRQFSNSRSEMNVSTLELGDSALYLCASRGAMNTEAFFGQGTRLTVV.

The rearrangement links TRBV14 to TRBJ2-2, with D maybe TRBD1 (5 bases). Germline V gene sequence: CDR1 SGHDN, CDR2 FVKESK. The CDR3 runs 17 residues. Trimming cost V 0 bases and J 3 bases, with 14 bases left between them. CDR3 loop: CASSQDRTITDTGELFF. Here the CDR3 DNA reads TGTGCCAGCAGCCAAGATAGGACAATTACGGACACCGGGGAGCTGTTTTTT.

The chain couples TRBV30 to TRBJ2-7; D tentatively reads TRBD1 or TRBD2 (5 bases each). The V end lost 3 bases, the J end lost 0 bases, and 12 bases lay between the germline ends. Germline CDR1 is GTSNPN and CDR2 is SVGIG (reference sequence). This CDR3 comprises 14 residues. The DNA of the CDR3 is TGTGCCTGGAGCGCTGAGGGGATCTCCTACGAGCAGTACTTC. Protein: CAWSAEGISYEQYF.

The rearrangement joins TRBV4-3 to TRBJ2-7, with D perhaps matching TRBD1 (6 bases). The CDR3 runs 17 residues. The germline V and J ends were trimmed by 4 bases and 2 bases, with 21 bases remaining between them. Germline V gives CDR1 LGHNA, CDR2 YSLEER. The CDR3 spells CASSLGGESGIPYEQYF. The DNA for the CDR3 is TGCGCCAGCAGCCTAGGGGGAGAATCCGGGATTCCCTACGAGCAGTACTTC.

The rearrangement uses TRBV19 and TRBJ1-2; 10 positions agree with TRBD1. The germline V gene has CDR1 LNHDA and CDR2 SQIVND (reference sequence). Germline trimming cut 3 bases from V and 4 bases from J; bases unmatched to any gene: 2. The CDR3 is made up of 14 amino acids. CDR3 sequence reads: CASSMGQGFYGYTF. The CDR3 nucleotides are TGTGCCAGTAGTATGGGACAGGGGTTCTATGGCTACACCTTC.

The J gene is TRBJ1-2, the V gene TRBV6-4; TRBD1 might be the D (5 bases). Germline assignment: CDR1 MRHNA and CDR2 SNTAGT. CDR3 length: 16 amino acids. Trimming shortened V by 0 bases and J by 5 bases, and 16 bases separated the two germline ends. CDR3 DNA: TGTGCCAGCAGTGACTCGCCGCAGGGCGCCGGGTATGGCTACACCTTC. Protein: CASSDSPQGAGYGYTF.

The chain employs TRBV5-1 and TRBJ1-1, with no clear D. The germline V gene encodes CDR1 SGHRS and CDR2 YFSETQ. The CDR3 spans 14 residues. V lost 2 bases, J lost 9 bases, and 17 bases lay in between. CDR3 nucleotides: TGCGCCAGCAGCTTAGAAGCCCGCGGCATGAAAGCTTTCTTT. Translation gives CASSLEARGMKAFF.

The chain uses TRBV3-1 (or the pseudogene TRBV3-2) and TRBJ1-6; TRBD1 matches at 8 bases. This CDR3 is built from 16 residues. The V and J ends lost 0 bases and 8 bases, in that order; junction bases with no gene match: 6. In germline, CDR1 is LGHDT, CDR2 YNNKEL (reference sequence). The CDR3 DNA sequence: TGTGCCAGCAGCCAAGAGGTCGGCAGGGGGCATTCACCCCTCCACTTT. Its translation is CASSQEVGRGHSPLHF.